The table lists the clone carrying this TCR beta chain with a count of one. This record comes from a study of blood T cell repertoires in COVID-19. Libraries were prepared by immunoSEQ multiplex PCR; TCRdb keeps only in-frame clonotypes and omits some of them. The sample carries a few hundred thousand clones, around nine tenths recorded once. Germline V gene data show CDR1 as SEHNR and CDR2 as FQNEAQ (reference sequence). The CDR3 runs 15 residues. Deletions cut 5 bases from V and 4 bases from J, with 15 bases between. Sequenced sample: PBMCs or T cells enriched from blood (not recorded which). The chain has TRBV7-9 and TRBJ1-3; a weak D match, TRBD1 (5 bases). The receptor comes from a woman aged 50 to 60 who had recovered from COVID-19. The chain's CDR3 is CASSPGNEAGNTIYF. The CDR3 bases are TGTGCCAGCAGCCCAGGGAACGAAGCGGGAAACACCATATATTTT.